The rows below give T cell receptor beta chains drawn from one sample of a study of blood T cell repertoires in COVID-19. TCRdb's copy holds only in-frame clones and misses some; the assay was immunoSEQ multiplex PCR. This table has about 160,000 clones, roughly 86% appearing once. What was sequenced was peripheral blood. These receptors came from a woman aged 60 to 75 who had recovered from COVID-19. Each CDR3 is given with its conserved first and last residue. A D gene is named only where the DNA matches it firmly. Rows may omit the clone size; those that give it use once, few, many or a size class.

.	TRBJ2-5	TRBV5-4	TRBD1	TGTGCCAGCAGCCTCGGGACAGTTCAAGAGACCCAGTACTTC	CASSLGTVQETQYF
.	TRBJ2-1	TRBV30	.	TGTGCCTGGAGCCCTCGTATGGGGGCTCAGTTCTTC	CAWSPRMGAQFF
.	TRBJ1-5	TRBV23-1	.	TGCGCCAGCAGTCAATCTTGGTTGGGTTCGGACAGAGATAGCAATCAGCCCCAGCATTTT	CASSQSWLGSDRDSNQPQHF
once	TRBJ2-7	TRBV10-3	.	TGTGCCATCAGTGAGGGGACTTCCAAGGACTTC	CAISEGTSKDF
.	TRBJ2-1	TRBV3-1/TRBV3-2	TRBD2	TGTGCCAGCAGCCAAGATGGGCGGGGGGCTCCTCGAGGGAAGCAGTTCTTC	CASSQDGRGAPRGKQFF
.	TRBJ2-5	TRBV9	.	TGTGCCAGCTCCAAGAGCTCGGCGGGGCTGGAGACCCAGTACTTC	CASSKSSAGLETQYF
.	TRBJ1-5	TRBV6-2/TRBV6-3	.	TGTGCCAGCAGTTACTCGAACAGAGGCAATCAGCCCCAGCATTTT	CASSYSNRGNQPQHF
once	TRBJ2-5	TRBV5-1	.	TGCGCCAGCAGCCCGCGCGTTGGCCAAGAGACCCAGTACTTC	CASSPRVGQETQYF
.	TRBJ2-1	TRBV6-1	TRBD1	TGTGCCAGCAGTGAAGTTGGACAGGGGTTCGGCGAGCAGTTCTTC	CASSEVGQGFGEQFF
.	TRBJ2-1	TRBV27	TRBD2	TGTGCCAGCAGTCGTCTAGCGGGCCTCCCGGGAGAGCAGTTCTTC	CASSRLAGLPGEQFF
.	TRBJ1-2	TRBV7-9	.	TGTGCCAGCAGCTCGACAGGAGCTTTTGGGGAGAGAACCTTC	CASSSTGAFGERTF
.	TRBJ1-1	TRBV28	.	TGTGCCAGCAGGATGCTGCGAGGAGCCGAAGCTTTCTTT	CASRMLRGAEAFF
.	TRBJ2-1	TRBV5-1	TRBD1	TGCGCCAGCAGCTTGGGGACAGGGGGCACATATGAGCAGTTCTTC	CASSLGTGGTYEQFF
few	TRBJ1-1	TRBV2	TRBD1	TGTGCCAGCAGTGGGACAGGGAGTCCTGAAGCTTTCTTT	CASSGTGSPEAFF
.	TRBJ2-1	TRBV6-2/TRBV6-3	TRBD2	TGTGCCAGCAGCACCCTTGGGGCGGGAGGGAGGATTGATGAGCAGTTCTTC	CASSTLGAGGRIDEQFF
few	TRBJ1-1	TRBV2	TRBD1	TGTGCCAGCAAGGGGAGGACAGGATTAACTGAAGCTTTCTTT	CASKGRTGLTEAFF
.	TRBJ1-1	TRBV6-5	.	TGTGCCAGCCTCCAGGGACTTAACACTGAAGCTTTCTTT	CASLQGLNTEAFF
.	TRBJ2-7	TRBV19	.	TGTGCCACCTCTGAAGGTACTAGCTCCTACGAGCAGTACTTC	CATSEGTSSYEQYF
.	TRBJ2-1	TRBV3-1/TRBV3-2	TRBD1	TGTGCCAGCAGCCAAGATTCCCCGGGACAGCCATACAATGAGCAGTTCTTC	CASSQDSPGQPYNEQFF
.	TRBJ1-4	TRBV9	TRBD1	TGTGCCAGCAGCCCCGCCAGGGACAGATATAATGAAAAACTGTTTTTT	CASSPARDRYNEKLFF
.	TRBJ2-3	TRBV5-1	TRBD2	TGCGCCAGCAGCTCAGTTAGCGGGGGGCCGGATACGCAGTATTTT	CASSSVSGGPDTQYF
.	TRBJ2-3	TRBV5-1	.	TGCGCCAGCAGCTTTACATTCGGGGGCACAGATACGCAGTATTTT	CASSFTFGGTDTQYF
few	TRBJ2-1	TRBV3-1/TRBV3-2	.	TGTGCCAGCAGCCAAGGCGCCGCTGAGCAGTTCTTC	CASSQGAAEQFF
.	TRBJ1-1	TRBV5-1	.	TGCGCCAGCAGCTTCCCCGGGGGGACTGAAGCTTTCTTT	CASSFPGGTEAFF
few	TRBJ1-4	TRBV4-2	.	TGTGCCAGCAGCCAAGACAGGGAGGGCTATGAAAAACTGTTTTTT	CASSQDREGYEKLFF
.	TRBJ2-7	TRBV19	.	TGTGCCAGTAGTATAAGGAGGGGCGGATACGAGCAGTACTTC	CASSIRRGGYEQYF
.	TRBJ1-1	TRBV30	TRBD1	TGTGCCTGGACCGACAGGGGGAGAGGGAACACTGAAGCTTTCTTT	CAWTDRGRGNTEAFF
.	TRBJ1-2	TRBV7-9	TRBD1	TGTGCCAGCAGCTATTATGGACAGGGGGACTATGGCTACACCTTC	CASSYYGQGDYGYTF
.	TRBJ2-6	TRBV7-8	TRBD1	TGTGCCAGCAGCCTCCGGGACAGGGGACCCTCTGGGGCCAACGTCCTGACTTTC	CASSLRDRGPSGANVLTF
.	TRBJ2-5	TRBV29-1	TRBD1	TGCAGCGTTGAGGGACAGGATTCCCAAGAGACCCAGTACTTC	CSVEGQDSQETQYF
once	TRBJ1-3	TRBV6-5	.	TGTGCCAGCAGGGGGCTTAATGGAAACACCATATATTTT	CASRGLNGNTIYF
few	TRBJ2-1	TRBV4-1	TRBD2	TGCGCCAGCGCAATGGGCGGGGGGGCCTACAATGAGCAGTTCTTC	CASAMGGGAYNEQFF
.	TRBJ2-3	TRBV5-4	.	TGTGCCAGCAGCTTGCGGGGTACGCAGTATTTT	CASSLRGTQYF
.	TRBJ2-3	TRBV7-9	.	TGTGCCAGCAGCTTAACGCTTGGAGGATTGGATACGCAGTATTTT	CASSLTLGGLDTQYF
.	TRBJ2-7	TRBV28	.	TGTGCCAGCAGTTTAATGGGGGGTCCGCAATCCGAGCAGTACTTC	CASSLMGGPQSEQYF
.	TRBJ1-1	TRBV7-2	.	TGTGCCAGCAGCTTAAATACGGCAGGGCGAGCTTTCTTT	CASSLNTAGRAFF
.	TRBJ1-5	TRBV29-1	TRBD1	TGCAGCGTTGGGGTCAGGGGGAATCAGCCCCAGCATTTT	CSVGVRGNQPQHF
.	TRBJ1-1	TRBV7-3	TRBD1	TGTGCCAGCAGCTTATGGGGTCGGCAGGGACAGGGAGAAGCTTTCTTT	CASSLWGRQGQGEAFF
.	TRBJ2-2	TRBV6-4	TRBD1	TGTGCCAGCAGTGGACAGGGTACCGGGGAGCTGTTTTTT	CASSGQGTGELFF
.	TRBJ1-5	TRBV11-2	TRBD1	TGTGCCAGCAGCTTAGGGGACAGGTTAAGCAATCAGCCCCAGCATTTT	CASSLGDRLSNQPQHF
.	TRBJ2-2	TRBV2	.	TGTGCCAGCGAGGAACAGGGAACCGGGGAGCTGTTTTTT	CASEEQGTGELFF
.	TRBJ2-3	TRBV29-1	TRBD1	TGCAGCGTTGGGGGACAGGGGGCTACCACAGATACGCAGTATTTT	CSVGGQGATTDTQYF
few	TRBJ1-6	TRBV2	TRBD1	TGTGCCAGCAGCCCAGGGGGGTTGGGTTCACCCCTCCACTTT	CASSPGGLGSPLHF